Listed below are T cell receptor beta chains from one sample, sequenced in a study of cytomegalovirus exposure and HLA in healthy donors. TCRdb's table, derived via immunoSEQ multiplex PCR, lists solely in-frame clones and lacks some. Of roughly 78,000 clones in the sample, roughly 63% are singletons; the top ten hold around 5%. Sequenced sample: PBMCs. All receptors come from a man in his thirties or forties in good health and CMV-seropositive. Both conserved end residues are part of each CDR3. A D gene is named only where the DNA matches it firmly. Some rows mark clone size as missing; the rest say once, few, many or name a class of expanded clone.

j_call: TRBJ2-1
v_call: TRBV29-1
d_call: TRBD2
clone_size: .
cdr3_aa: CSVELAGGDYNEQFF
cdr3_nt: TGCAGCGTAGAACTAGCGGGGGGTGACTACAATGAGCAGTTCTTC

j_call: TRBJ2-2
v_call: TRBV11-3
d_call: TRBD2
clone_size: few
cdr3_aa: CASSPTHGLAGYTGELFF
cdr3_nt: TGTGCCAGCAGCCCAACACACGGACTAGCGGGCTACACCGGGGAGCTGTTTTTT

j_call: TRBJ2-1
v_call: TRBV28
d_call: TRBD2
clone_size: once
cdr3_aa: CASSPVGTRSYNEQFF
cdr3_nt: TGTGCCAGCAGTCCCGTTGGGACTAGGAGTTACAATGAGCAGTTCTTC

j_call: TRBJ1-2
v_call: TRBV14
d_call: .
clone_size: .
cdr3_aa: CASSQDPMVGRLGYTF
cdr3_nt: TGTGCCAGCAGCCAAGATCCCATGGTGGGCAGGCTGGGCTACACCTTC

j_call: TRBJ1-5
v_call: TRBV6-5
d_call: .
clone_size: .
cdr3_aa: CASSYSGRPPQPQHF
cdr3_nt: TGTGCCAGCAGTTACTCGGGCAGGCCACCCCAGCCCCAGCATTTT

j_call: TRBJ1-5
v_call: TRBV19
d_call: .
clone_size: .
cdr3_aa: CATSWGDSNQPQHF
cdr3_nt: TGTGCCACATCCTGGGGGGATAGCAATCAGCCCCAGCATTTT

j_call: TRBJ2-1
v_call: TRBV4-1
d_call: TRBD2
clone_size: .
cdr3_aa: CASSQISSGGRNEQFF
cdr3_nt: TGCGCCAGCAGCCAGATTTCCTCGGGGGGGCGCAATGAGCAGTTCTTC

j_call: TRBJ2-2
v_call: TRBV7-2
d_call: .
clone_size: .
cdr3_aa: CASSHTGSNTGELFF
cdr3_nt: TGTGCCAGCAGCCACACAGGGTCCAACACCGGGGAGCTGTTTTTT

j_call: TRBJ2-3
v_call: TRBV6-1
d_call: .
clone_size: .
cdr3_aa: CASSQSFLTDTQYF
cdr3_nt: TGTGCCAGCAGCCAGTCTTTCCTCACAGATACGCAGTATTTT

j_call: TRBJ2-1
v_call: TRBV30
d_call: TRBD1
clone_size: .
cdr3_aa: CALGQGDYNEQFF
cdr3_nt: TGTGCCTTAGGACAGGGGGATTACAATGAGCAGTTCTTC

j_call: TRBJ1-1
v_call: TRBV7-3
d_call: .
clone_size: .
cdr3_aa: CASSPTGIGTEAFF
cdr3_nt: TGTGCCAGCAGTCCCACAGGGATTGGCACTGAAGCTTTCTTT

j_call: TRBJ2-3
v_call: TRBV9
d_call: TRBD2
clone_size: .
cdr3_aa: CASSGRSGISTDTQYF
cdr3_nt: TGTGCCAGCAGCGGCCGAAGCGGGATCAGCACAGATACGCAGTATTTT

j_call: TRBJ2-2
v_call: TRBV4-1
d_call: .
clone_size: few
cdr3_aa: CASSGAVAGELFF
cdr3_nt: TGCGCCAGCAGTGGAGCGGTGGCCGGGGAGCTGTTTTTT

j_call: TRBJ1-2
v_call: TRBV5-6
d_call: TRBD1
clone_size: .
cdr3_aa: CASSFGTGVLGYTF
cdr3_nt: TGTGCCAGCAGCTTCGGGACAGGGGTATTAGGCTACACCTTC

j_call: TRBJ1-1
v_call: TRBV5-1
d_call: .
clone_size: .
cdr3_aa: CASAGGVRRNTEAFF
cdr3_nt: TGCGCCAGCGCTGGAGGGGTCAGGCGGAACACTGAAGCTTTCTTT

j_call: TRBJ2-1
v_call: TRBV11-2
d_call: .
clone_size: .
cdr3_aa: CASSYSGSSYNEQFF
cdr3_nt: TGTGCCAGCAGCTATAGCGGAAGCTCCTACAATGAGCAGTTCTTC

j_call: TRBJ1-4
v_call: TRBV19
d_call: TRBD1
clone_size: .
cdr3_aa: CASRDQTGGNEKLFF
cdr3_nt: TGTGCCAGTAGGGACCAGACAGGGGGAAATGAAAAACTGTTTTTT

j_call: TRBJ2-3
v_call: TRBV11-2
d_call: TRBD2
clone_size: few
cdr3_aa: CASSLEPGGTQYF
cdr3_nt: TGTGCCAGCAGCTTAGAGCCGGGGGGTACGCAGTATTTT

j_call: TRBJ2-5
v_call: TRBV5-1
d_call: TRBD2
clone_size: .
cdr3_aa: CASSLGGAETQYF
cdr3_nt: TGCGCCAGCAGCCTCGGGGGGGCGGAGACCCAGTACTTC

j_call: TRBJ2-7
v_call: TRBV5-6
d_call: TRBD1
clone_size: .
cdr3_aa: CASSLREQGAHEQYF
cdr3_nt: TGTGCCAGCAGCTTGAGGGAACAGGGGGCTCACGAGCAGTACTTC

j_call: TRBJ2-3
v_call: TRBV5-1
d_call: .
clone_size: .
cdr3_aa: CASSLLGLLLQDTQYF
cdr3_nt: TGCGCCAGCAGCTTACTAGGGCTCCTCCTACAAGATACGCAGTATTTT

j_call: TRBJ1-1
v_call: TRBV30
d_call: .
clone_size: .
cdr3_aa: CAWSVREGTEAFF
cdr3_nt: TGTGCCTGGAGTGTACGGGAAGGCACTGAAGCTTTCTTT

j_call: TRBJ1-2
v_call: TRBV9
d_call: TRBD1
clone_size: .
cdr3_aa: CASSGGTGVGYGYTF
cdr3_nt: TGTGCCAGCAGCGGAGGGACAGGGGTGGGCTATGGCTACACCTTC

j_call: TRBJ1-4
v_call: TRBV29-1
d_call: .
clone_size: .
cdr3_aa: CSVRAPQVGEKLFF
cdr3_nt: TGCAGCGTGCGCGCACCACAGGTAGGGGAAAAACTGTTTTTT

j_call: TRBJ1-1
v_call: TRBV5-5
d_call: .
clone_size: .
cdr3_aa: CASSFAGNTEAFF
cdr3_nt: TGTGCCAGCAGCTTTGCAGGGAACACTGAAGCTTTCTTT

j_call: TRBJ2-7
v_call: TRBV18
d_call: TRBD1
clone_size: .
cdr3_aa: CASSPLGRQGEQYF
cdr3_nt: TGTGCCAGCTCACCTCTAGGAAGACAGGGCGAGCAGTACTTC

j_call: TRBJ1-1
v_call: TRBV28
d_call: .
clone_size: .
cdr3_aa: CASSLFGAEAFF
cdr3_nt: TGTGCCAGCAGTTTATTCGGGGCTGAAGCTTTCTTT

j_call: TRBJ2-4
v_call: TRBV1
d_call: .
clone_size: .
cdr3_aa: CTSNRALAKNIQYF
cdr3_nt: TGCACCAGCAACCGAGCCCTAGCCAAAAACATTCAGTACTTC

j_call: TRBJ2-3
v_call: TRBV11-3
d_call: TRBD2
clone_size: .
cdr3_aa: CASSPGLAASTDTQYF
cdr3_nt: TGTGCCAGCAGCCCCGGGCTAGCGGCTAGCACAGATACGCAGTATTTT

j_call: TRBJ1-4
v_call: TRBV5-3
d_call: TRBD1
clone_size: .
cdr3_aa: CARSRTGNEKLFF
cdr3_nt: TGTGCCAGAAGCCGGACAGGAAATGAAAAACTGTTTTTT

j_call: TRBJ2-2
v_call: TRBV21-1
d_call: .
clone_size: few
cdr3_aa: CASSKELTGELFF
cdr3_nt: TGTGCCAGCAGCAAAGAGCTAACCGGGGAGCTGTTTTTT

j_call: TRBJ2-7
v_call: TRBV13
d_call: TRBD1
clone_size: .
cdr3_aa: CASSSGTGGFEQYF
cdr3_nt: TGTGCCAGCAGCTCCGGGACAGGGGGGTTCGAGCAGTACTTC

j_call: TRBJ1-2
v_call: TRBV14
d_call: .
clone_size: .
cdr3_aa: CASRGAGYGYTF
cdr3_nt: TGTGCCAGCAGGGGGGCTGGCTATGGCTACACCTTC

j_call: TRBJ2-7
v_call: TRBV2
d_call: TRBD1
clone_size: once
cdr3_aa: CASRRDRESFYEQYF
cdr3_nt: TGTGCCAGCAGGAGGGACAGGGAGTCTTTCTACGAGCAGTACTTC

j_call: TRBJ1-1
v_call: TRBV7-9
d_call: TRBD1
clone_size: few
cdr3_aa: CASSSRGQGATEAFF
cdr3_nt: TGTGCCAGCAGCTCCCGGGGACAGGGGGCTACTGAAGCTTTCTTT

j_call: TRBJ2-1
v_call: TRBV2
d_call: TRBD2
clone_size: few
cdr3_aa: CASKGTSGIHEQFF
cdr3_nt: TGTGCCAGCAAAGGGACTAGCGGGATCCATGAGCAGTTCTTC

j_call: TRBJ2-7
v_call: TRBV27
d_call: .
clone_size: once
cdr3_aa: CASSPPQGTGHEQYF
cdr3_nt: TGTGCCAGCAGTCCCCCCCAGGGAACCGGCCACGAGCAGTACTTC

j_call: TRBJ2-5
v_call: TRBV11-2
d_call: TRBD2
clone_size: few
cdr3_aa: CASSLWGGQETQYF
cdr3_nt: TGTGCCAGCAGCTTATGGGGGGGACAAGAGACCCAGTACTTC

j_call: TRBJ1-2
v_call: TRBV10-3
d_call: .
clone_size: .
cdr3_aa: CAIMGHHDYGYTF
cdr3_nt: TGTGCCATCATGGGACACCACGACTATGGCTACACCTTC

j_call: TRBJ2-1
v_call: TRBV28
d_call: .
clone_size: few
cdr3_aa: CASSIEYNEQFF
cdr3_nt: TGTGCCAGCAGCATAGAATACAATGAGCAGTTCTTC

j_call: TRBJ2-7
v_call: TRBV6-5
d_call: .
clone_size: .
cdr3_aa: CASRTISYEQYF
cdr3_nt: TGTGCCAGCAGGACAATATCCTACGAGCAGTACTTC

j_call: TRBJ2-1
v_call: TRBV6-4
d_call: .
clone_size: .
cdr3_aa: CASSDFSRGNEQFF
cdr3_nt: TGTGCCAGCAGTGACTTCTCCCGAGGCAATGAGCAGTTCTTC

j_call: TRBJ2-7
v_call: TRBV11-2
d_call: .
clone_size: .
cdr3_aa: CASSLSSLGAGSSYEQYF
cdr3_nt: TGTGCCAGCAGCTTAAGTTCTCTCGGGGCGGGGAGCTCCTACGAGCAGTACTTC

j_call: TRBJ2-7
v_call: TRBV19
d_call: TRBD2
clone_size: .
cdr3_aa: CASSITGTSGNNHEQYF
cdr3_nt: TGTGCCAGTAGTATAACCGGGACTAGCGGCAACAACCACGAGCAGTACTTC

j_call: TRBJ1-2
v_call: TRBV15
d_call: .
clone_size: .
cdr3_aa: CATSLGGVSYGYTF
cdr3_nt: TGTGCCACCAGCTTGGGGGGTGTGAGCTATGGCTACACCTTC

j_call: TRBJ2-3
v_call: TRBV9
d_call: TRBD2
clone_size: .
cdr3_aa: CASSRSGRAPTDTQYF
cdr3_nt: TGTGCCAGCAGCCGTAGCGGGAGGGCCCCTACAGATACGCAGTATTTT